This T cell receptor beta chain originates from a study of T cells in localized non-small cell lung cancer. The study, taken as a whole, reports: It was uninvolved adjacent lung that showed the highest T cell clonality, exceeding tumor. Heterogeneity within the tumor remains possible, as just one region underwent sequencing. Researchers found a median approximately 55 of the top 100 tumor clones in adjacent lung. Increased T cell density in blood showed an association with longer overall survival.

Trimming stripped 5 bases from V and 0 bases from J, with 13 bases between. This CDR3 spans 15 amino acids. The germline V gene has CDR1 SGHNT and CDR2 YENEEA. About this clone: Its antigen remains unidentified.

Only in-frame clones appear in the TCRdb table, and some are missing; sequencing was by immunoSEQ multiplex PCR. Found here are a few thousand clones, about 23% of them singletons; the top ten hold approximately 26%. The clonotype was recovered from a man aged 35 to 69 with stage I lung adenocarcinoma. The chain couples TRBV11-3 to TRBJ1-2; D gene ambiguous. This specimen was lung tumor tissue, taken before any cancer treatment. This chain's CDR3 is CASSPPGLANYGYTF. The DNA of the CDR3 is TGTGCCAGCAGCCCCCCGGGGTTGGCTAACTATGGCTACACCTTC.